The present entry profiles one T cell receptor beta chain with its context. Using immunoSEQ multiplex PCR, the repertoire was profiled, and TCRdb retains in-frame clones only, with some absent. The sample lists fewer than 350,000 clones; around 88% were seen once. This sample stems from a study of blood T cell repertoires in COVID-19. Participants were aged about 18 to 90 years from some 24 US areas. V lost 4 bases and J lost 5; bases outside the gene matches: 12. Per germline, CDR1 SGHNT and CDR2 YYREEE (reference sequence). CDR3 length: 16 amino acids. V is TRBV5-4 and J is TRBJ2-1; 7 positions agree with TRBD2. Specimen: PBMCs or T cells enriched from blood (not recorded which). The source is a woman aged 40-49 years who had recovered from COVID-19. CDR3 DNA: TGTGCCAGCAGCAGTCCGCTAGGACTAGTGAACAATGAGCAGTTCTTC. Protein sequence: CASSSPLGLVNNEQFF.